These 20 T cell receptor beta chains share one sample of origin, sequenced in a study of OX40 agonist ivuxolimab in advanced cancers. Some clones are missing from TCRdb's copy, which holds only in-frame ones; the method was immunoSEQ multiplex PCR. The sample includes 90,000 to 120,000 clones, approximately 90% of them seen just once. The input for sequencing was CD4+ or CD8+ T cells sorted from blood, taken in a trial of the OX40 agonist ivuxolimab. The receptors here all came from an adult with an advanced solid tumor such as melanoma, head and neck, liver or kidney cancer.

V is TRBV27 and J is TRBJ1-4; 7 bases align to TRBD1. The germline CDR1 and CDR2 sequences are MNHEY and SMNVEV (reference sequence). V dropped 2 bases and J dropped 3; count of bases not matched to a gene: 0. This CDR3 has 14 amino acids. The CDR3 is CASSLQGANEKLFF. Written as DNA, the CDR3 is TGTGCCAGCAGTTTACAGGGGGCTAATGAAAAACTGTTTTTT.

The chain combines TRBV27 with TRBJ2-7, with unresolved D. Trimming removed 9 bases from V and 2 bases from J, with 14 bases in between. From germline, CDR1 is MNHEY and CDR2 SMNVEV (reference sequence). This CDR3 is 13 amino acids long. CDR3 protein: CASGLDGPYEQYF. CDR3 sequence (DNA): TGTGCCAGTGGCCTAGACGGACCCTACGAGCAGTACTTC.

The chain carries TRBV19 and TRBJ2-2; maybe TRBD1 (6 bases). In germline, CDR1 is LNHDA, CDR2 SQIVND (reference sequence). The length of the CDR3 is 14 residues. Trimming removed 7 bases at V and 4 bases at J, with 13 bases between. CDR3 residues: CASIPGTSTGELFF. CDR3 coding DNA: TGTGCCAGTATCCCCGGGACAAGCACCGGGGAGCTGTTTTTT.

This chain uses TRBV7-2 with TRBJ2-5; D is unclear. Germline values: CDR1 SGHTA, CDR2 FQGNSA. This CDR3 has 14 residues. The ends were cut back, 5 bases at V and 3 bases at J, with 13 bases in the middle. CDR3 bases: TGTGCCAGCAGCCCCTCCGGCCGGGAAGAGACCCAGTACTTC. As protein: CASSPSGREETQYF.

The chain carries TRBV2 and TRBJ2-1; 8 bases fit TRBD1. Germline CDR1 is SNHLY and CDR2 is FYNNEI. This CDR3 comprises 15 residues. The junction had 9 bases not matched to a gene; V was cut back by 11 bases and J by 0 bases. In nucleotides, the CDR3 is TGTGCCTTTACCACCGGGACAGGCTCCTACAATGAGCAGTTCTTC. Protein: CAFTTGTGSYNEQFF.

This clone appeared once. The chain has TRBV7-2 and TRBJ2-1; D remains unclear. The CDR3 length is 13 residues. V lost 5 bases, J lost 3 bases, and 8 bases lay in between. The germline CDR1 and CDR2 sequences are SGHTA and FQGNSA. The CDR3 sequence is CASSTPYYNEQFF. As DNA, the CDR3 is TGTGCCAGCAGCACACCATACTACAATGAGCAGTTCTTC. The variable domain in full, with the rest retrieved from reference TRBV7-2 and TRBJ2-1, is GAGVSQSPSNKVTEKGKDVELRCDPISGHTALYWYRQSLGQGLEFLIYFQGNSAPDKSGLPSDRFSAERTGGSVSTLTIQRTQQEDSAVYLCASSTPYYNEQFFGPGTRLTVL.

The CDR3 region is CASSRIYGYTF. DNA of the CDR3: TGTGCCAGCAGCAGGATCTATGGCTACACCTTC. The chain uses TRBV28 and TRBJ1-2; D unresolved. The germline V and J ends were trimmed by 6 bases and 4 bases, with 6 bases remaining between them. The germline V gene has CDR1 MDHEN and CDR2 SYDVKM. The CDR3 extends over 11 amino acids.

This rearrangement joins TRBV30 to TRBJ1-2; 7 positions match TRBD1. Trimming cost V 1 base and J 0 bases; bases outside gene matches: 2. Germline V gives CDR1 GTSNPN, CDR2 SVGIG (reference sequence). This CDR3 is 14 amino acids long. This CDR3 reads CAWSGQGANYGYTF. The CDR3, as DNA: TGTGCCTGGAGTGGACAGGGAGCTAACTATGGCTACACCTTC.

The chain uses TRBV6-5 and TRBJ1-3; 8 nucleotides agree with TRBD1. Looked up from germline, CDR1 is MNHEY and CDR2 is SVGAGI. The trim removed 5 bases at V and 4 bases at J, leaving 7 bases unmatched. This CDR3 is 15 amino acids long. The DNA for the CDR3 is TGTGCCAGCAGTCGGGGACAGGCGGCCGGAAACACCATATATTTT. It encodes CASSRGQAAGNTIYF.

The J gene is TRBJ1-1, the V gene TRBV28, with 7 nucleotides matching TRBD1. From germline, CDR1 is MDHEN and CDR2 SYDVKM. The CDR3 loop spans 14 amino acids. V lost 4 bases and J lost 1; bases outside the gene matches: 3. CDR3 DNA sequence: TGTGCCAGCAGTTCGTACAGGGGGAACACTGAAGCTTTCTTT. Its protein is CASSSYRGNTEAFF.

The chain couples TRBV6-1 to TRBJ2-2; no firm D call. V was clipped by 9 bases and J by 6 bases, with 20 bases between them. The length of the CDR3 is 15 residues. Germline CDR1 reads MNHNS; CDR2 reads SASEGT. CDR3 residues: CASSESIAPAGELFF. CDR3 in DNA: TGTGCCAGTTCCGAGAGTATCGCCCCCGCCGGGGAGCTGTTTTTT.

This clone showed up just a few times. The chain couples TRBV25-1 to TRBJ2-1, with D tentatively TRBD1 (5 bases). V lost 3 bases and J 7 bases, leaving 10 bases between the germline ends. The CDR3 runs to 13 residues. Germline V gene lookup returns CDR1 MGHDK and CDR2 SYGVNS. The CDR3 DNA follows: TGTGCCAGCAGTGAGGCAGGGAAGAATGAGCAGTTCTTC. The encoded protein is CASSEAGKNEQFF.

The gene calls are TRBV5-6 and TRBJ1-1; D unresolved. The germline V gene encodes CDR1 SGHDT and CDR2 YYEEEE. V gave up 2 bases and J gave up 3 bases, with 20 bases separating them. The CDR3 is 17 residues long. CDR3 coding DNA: TGTGCCAGCAGCTTCAAACCCGGCTCTTCCTTGGACACTGAAGCTTTCTTT. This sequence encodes CASSFKPGSSLDTEAFF.

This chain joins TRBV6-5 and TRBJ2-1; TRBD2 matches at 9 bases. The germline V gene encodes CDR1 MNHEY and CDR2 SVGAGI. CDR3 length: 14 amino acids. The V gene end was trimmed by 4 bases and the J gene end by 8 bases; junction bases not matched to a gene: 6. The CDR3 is CASSLREGLYEQFF. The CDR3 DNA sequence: TGTGCCAGCAGTTTGCGGGAGGGCCTGTATGAGCAGTTCTTC.

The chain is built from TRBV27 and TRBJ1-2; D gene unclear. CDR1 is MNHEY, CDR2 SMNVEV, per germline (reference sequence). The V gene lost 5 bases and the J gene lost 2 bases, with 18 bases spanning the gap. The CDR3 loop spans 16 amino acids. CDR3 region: CASSQIPELVNYGYTF. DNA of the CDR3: TGTGCCAGCAGTCAGATCCCCGAGTTGGTGAACTATGGCTACACCTTC.

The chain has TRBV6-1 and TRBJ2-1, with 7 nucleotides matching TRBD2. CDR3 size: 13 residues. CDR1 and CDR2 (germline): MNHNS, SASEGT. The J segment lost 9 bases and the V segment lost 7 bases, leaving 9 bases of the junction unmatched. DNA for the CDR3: TGTGCCAGCACCCCGGGACTACTGGGTGAGCAGTTCTTC. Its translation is CASTPGLLGEQFF.

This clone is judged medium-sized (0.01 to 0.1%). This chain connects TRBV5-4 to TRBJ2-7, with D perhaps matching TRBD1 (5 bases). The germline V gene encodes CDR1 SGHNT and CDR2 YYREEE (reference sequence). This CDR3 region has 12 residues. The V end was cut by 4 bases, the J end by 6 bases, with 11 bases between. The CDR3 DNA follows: TGTGCCAGCAGCCCTGAAGGGGTCGAGCAGTACTTC. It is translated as CASSPEGVEQYF. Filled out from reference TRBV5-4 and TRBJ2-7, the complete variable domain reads ETGVTQSPTHLIKTRGQQVTLRCSSQSGHNTVSWYQQALGQGPQFIFQYYREEENGRGNFPPRFSGLQFPNYSSELNVNALELDDSALYLCASSPEGVEQYFGPGTRLTVT.

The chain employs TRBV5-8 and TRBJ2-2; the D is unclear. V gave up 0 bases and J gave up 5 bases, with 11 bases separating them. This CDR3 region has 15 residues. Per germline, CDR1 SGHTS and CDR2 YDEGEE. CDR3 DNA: TGTGCCAGCAGCTTGGTTCAGTCACGGACCGGGGAGCTGTTTTTT. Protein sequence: CASSLVQSRTGELFF.

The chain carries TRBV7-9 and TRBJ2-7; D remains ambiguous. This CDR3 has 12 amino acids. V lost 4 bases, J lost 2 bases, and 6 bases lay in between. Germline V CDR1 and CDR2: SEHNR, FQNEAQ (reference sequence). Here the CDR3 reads CASSYTAYEQYF. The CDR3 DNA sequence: TGTGCCAGCAGCTATACAGCCTACGAGCAGTACTTC.

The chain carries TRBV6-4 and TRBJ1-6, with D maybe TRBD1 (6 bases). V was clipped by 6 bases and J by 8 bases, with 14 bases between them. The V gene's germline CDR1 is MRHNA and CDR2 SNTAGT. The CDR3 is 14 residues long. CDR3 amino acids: CASRADSYYSPLHF. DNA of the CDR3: TGTGCCAGCAGAGCGGACAGCTACTATTCACCCCTCCACTTT.